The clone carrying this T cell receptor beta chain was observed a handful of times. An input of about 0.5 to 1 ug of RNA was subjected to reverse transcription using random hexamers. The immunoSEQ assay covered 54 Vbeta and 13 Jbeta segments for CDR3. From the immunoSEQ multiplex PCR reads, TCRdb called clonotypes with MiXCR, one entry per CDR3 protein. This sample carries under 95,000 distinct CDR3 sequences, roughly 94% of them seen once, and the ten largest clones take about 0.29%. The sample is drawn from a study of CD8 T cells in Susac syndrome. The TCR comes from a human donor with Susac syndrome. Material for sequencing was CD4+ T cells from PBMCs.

CDR3 bases: TGTGCCAGCAGCCTCAGTCGGGCGGGGAGCATATACAATGAGCAGTTCTTC. Amino acid sequence: CASSLSRAGSIYNEQFF. The chain couples TRBV7-2 to TRBJ2-1, with D possibly being TRBD2 (6 bases). The CDR3 consists of 17 residues. Between the trimmed V and J ends, which lost 5 bases and 4 bases, there was a span of 21 bases. The germline CDR1 and CDR2 sequences are SGHTA and FQGNSA.